This T cell receptor (beta chain) was profiled in a study of spatial heterogeneity in lung cancer. Across the study: The study sequenced follow-up PBMC samples when they were available, at a median of roughly two years after resection.

TCR cDNA molecules each had a unique molecular identifier. One entry per CDR3 protein results from TCRdb running MiXCR on the 5' RACE reads. The sample lists about 47,000 distinct CDR3 sequences, approximately 12% occurring once. CDR1 and CDR2 from the germline V gene are MNHNY and SVGAGI (reference sequence). CDR3 length: 11 amino acids. Trimming left V 4 bases short and J 4 bases short, with 5 bases between. The sample holds many counts of this clonotype. Described time point: blood at routine non-recurrence follow-up after resection. The source material was PBMCs, sampled at follow-up. The sequence came from a male donor with early-stage non-small cell lung cancer. The rearrangement links TRBV6-6 to TRBJ2-7; D call uncertain. The DNA of the CDR3 is TGTGCCAGCAGTTCCGAGTACGAGCAGTACTTC. This encodes CASSSEYEQYF.